This T cell receptor (beta chain) was recorded in a study of T cell responses to AZD1222 COVID-19 vaccine. Study context: Analysis merged second doses at about 4 or about 12 weeks.

The germline gives CDR1 SEHNR, CDR2 FQNEAQ (reference sequence). CDR3 length: 11 residues. The V end lost 3 bases, the J end lost 4 bases, and 3 bases lay between the germline ends. The method was immunoSEQ multiplex PCR; TCRdb's version includes in-frame clones alone and lacks a portion of them. The sample holds roughly 200,000 clones, just over 85% seen once. In regard to this clone: Its specificity is unknown.

Study results and limitations: Among vaccine-associated CD4 TCRs, coverage spanned spike, with dominance at 160-218 and 743-854. The peak T cell response came first, and repertoires were sampled only after it. Donors were mostly white British, more females; clonal diversity possibly underestimated.

The sample here was peripheral blood, taken on day 0 of AZD1222 vaccination. The receptor comes from an adult in good health. The chain has TRBV7-9 and TRBJ1-2; D gene unclear. The CDR3 sequence is CASSFSYGYTF. The CDR3 DNA sequence: TGTGCCAGCAGCTTTTCCTATGGCTACACCTTC.